The 10 T cell receptor beta chains below all came from one sample that was sequenced in a study of T cell changes during pregnancy in multiple sclerosis. Produced via immunoSEQ multiplex PCR; TCRdb's table is partial and in-frame only. The sample consists of 30,000 to 35,000 clones, 70% to 90% of them appearing once. The sequenced sample was CD8+ T cells from peripheral blood mononuclear cells, obtained before pregnancy. The receptor source for this set is a female donor with multiple sclerosis, enrolled in a pregnancy study.

This chain connects TRBV6-5 to TRBJ2-4, with TRBD2 identical over 11 bases. This CDR3 has 15 residues. CDR1 and CDR2 (germline): MNHEY, SVGAGI. V lost 8 bases and J lost 8; bases outside the gene matches: 11. In DNA, the CDR3 is TGTGCCAGCCGCTTTAGCGGGGGGGCCGGGGACATTCAGTACTTC. This encodes CASRFSGGAGDIQYF.

The chain employs TRBV30 and TRBJ1-2, with a possible D match to TRBD1 (6 bases). The ends were cut back, 2 bases at V and 4 bases at J, with 11 bases in the middle. CDR1 GTSNPN and CDR2 SVGIG come from the germline V gene (reference sequence). CDR3 size: 13 residues. CDR3 sequence: CAWSWGQVYGYTF. CDR3 sequence (DNA): TGTGCCTGGAGTTGGGGACAAGTCTATGGCTACACCTTC.

The V and J genes are TRBV5-1 and TRBJ1-6, with 7 positions matching TRBD1. The CDR3 totals 14 residues. Germline CDR1 and CDR2: SGHRS and YFSETQ. The ends lost 2 bases at V and 6 bases at J; junction bases unmatched: 2. CDR3 DNA sequence: TGCGCCAGCAGCTTCGGGACAGCTAATTCACCCCTCCACTTT. As protein: CASSFGTANSPLHF.

The rearrangement links TRBV7-8 to TRBJ1-5; possibly TRBD1 for D (6 bases). This CDR3 has 15 residues. The germline gives CDR1 SGHVS, CDR2 FQNEAQ. Trimming removed 3 bases from V and 3 bases from J, with 12 bases in between. CDR3 DNA sequence: TGTGCCAGCAGCTTCACGCAGGGGATCAATCAGCCCCAGCATTTT. Amino acids: CASSFTQGINQPQHF.

The chain combines TRBV5-4 with TRBJ2-7; D is possibly TRBD2 (6 bases). The germline V gene encodes CDR1 SGHNT and CDR2 YYREEE (reference sequence). Trimming left V 9 bases short and J 5 bases short, with 21 bases between. The CDR3 loop spans 14 amino acids. CDR3 amino acids: CAINPPGLPHEQYF. CDR3 DNA sequence: TGTGCCATCAATCCTCCGGGACTCCCCCACGAGCAGTACTTC.

This chain links TRBV7-9 with TRBJ2-5, with 10 positions matching TRBD1. The CDR3 is 15 residues long. Trimming cost V 4 bases and J 1 base; bases outside gene matches: 3. Germline CDR1 SEHNR, CDR2 FQNEAQ (reference sequence). CDR3 in amino acids: CASSSRDRGQETQYF. The CDR3 coding sequence is TGTGCCAGCAGCTCCCGGGACAGGGGCCAAGAGACCCAGTACTTC.

The chain couples TRBV13 to TRBJ1-1; D unclear. The CDR3 contains 15 residues. Germline values: CDR1 PRHDT, CDR2 FYEKMQ (reference sequence). The V gene lost 1 base and the J gene lost 0 bases, with 9 bases spanning the gap. The CDR3 reads CASSLVPSMNTEAFF. CDR3 coding DNA: TGTGCCAGCAGCTTAGTACCGTCTATGAACACTGAAGCTTTCTTT.

V gene TRBV6-1 combines with J gene TRBJ2-2, with D possibly TRBD2 on 6 matching bases. Germline lookup yields CDR1 MNHNS and CDR2 SASEGT. The V end was cut by 10 bases, the J end by 0 bases, with 12 bases between. The CDR3 has 14 amino acids. The CDR3 loop reads CATMGGSNTGELFF. DNA of the CDR3: TGTGCCACCATGGGGGGTTCGAACACCGGGGAGCTGTTTTTT.

The chain has TRBV28 and TRBJ2-5, with TRBD1 as a possible D gene (6 bases). CDR3 length: 15 residues. Germline values: CDR1 MDHEN, CDR2 SYDVKM. V lost 5 bases to trimming and J lost 1 base, with 14 bases between them. CDR3 nucleotides: TGTGCCAGCAGTCCGGGCTGGGGGCCCCAAGAGACCCAGTACTTC. It is translated as CASSPGWGPQETQYF.

The V gene is TRBV7-9, the J gene TRBJ2-1, with no clear D. The CDR3 is made up of 12 amino acids. Looked up from germline, CDR1 is SEHNR and CDR2 is FQNEAQ (reference sequence). The V gene lost 6 bases and the J gene lost 5 bases, with 8 bases spanning the gap. CDR3 nucleotide sequence: TGTGCCAGCAGGGTCCAGAACAATGAGCAGTTCTTC. As protein: CASRVQNNEQFF.